These T cell receptor beta chains were read from a single sample in a study of T cells in Graves' hyperthyroidism and ophthalmopathy. TCRdb independently ran MiXCR on the multiplex PCR reads; one entry per CDR3 protein. The sample yields over 500,000 distinct CDR3 sequences, approximately 49% seen once. Input material: peripheral blood or thyroid tissue (not recorded which). Source of these receptors: an adult woman with Graves' disease, either hyperthyroidism or ophthalmopathy (not recorded which). Both conserved end residues are part of each CDR3. A D gene is named only where the DNA matches it firmly.

cdr3_length d_call j_call v_call cdr3_aa
14 TRBD1 TRBJ1-6 TRBV3-1 CASSEGQDNSPLHF
15 . TRBJ2-2 TRBV7-9 CASSLAWADTGELFF
14 . TRBJ1-2 TRBV7-2 CASSPTGGGYGYTF
16 TRBD1 TRBJ1-5 TRBV2 CASRGGQAVSNQPQHF
15 TRBD2 . TRBV24-1 CATSDFGAGGVEQFF
14 . TRBJ1-2 TRBV4-3 CASGQDDSYYGYTF
14 . TRBJ2-6 TRBV29-1 CSVLREAGANVLTF
13 . TRBJ2-2 TRBV7-2 CASSFLQGGELFF
17 . TRBJ2-5 TRBV7-9 CASSPPSGGGTTETQYF
13 . TRBJ1-5 TRBV24-1 CATSEGSGQPQHF
12 TRBD1 TRBJ2-7 TRBV2 CASSKDRDEQYF
14 . TRBJ1-2 TRBV25-1 CASSEFNRFTGYTF
15 TRBD1 TRBJ2-7 TRBV25-1 CASSDPGTGAYEQYF
14 . TRBJ2-5 TRBV6-5 CASSHYRDQETQYF
14 . TRBJ1-4 TRBV25-1 CASSARTTNEKLFF
13 TRBD2 TRBJ2-7 TRBV30 CAWSVAGAYEQYF
14 TRBD2 . TRBV6-5 CASRGLASYGELFF
16 TRBD1 TRBJ1-6 TRBV9 CASSLRATGDHSPLHF
15 . TRBJ2-5 TRBV4-1 CASSQEQVLQETQYF
14 TRBD1 TRBJ1-2 TRBV10-2 CACSARGRDYGYTF
20 . TRBJ1-2 TRBV7-2 CASSLRPRGGGRRVGYGYTF
13 . TRBJ1-4 TRBV10-3 CAIRGGGDEKLFF
17 . TRBJ2-2 TRBV19 CASSIPAGGPLTGELFF
15 TRBD1 TRBJ2-2 TRBV20-1 CSAREGGYDTGELFF
13 . TRBJ1-4 TRBV7-9 CASARQTNEKLFF
14 . TRBJ2-7 TRBV7-2 CASSSKTLSYEQYF
14 TRBD1 TRBJ1-2 TRBV2 CASSGTGKNYGYTF
16 . TRBJ1-6 TRBV7-6 CASSLESAGGYSPLHF
12 . TRBJ1-2 TRBV30 CAWSVGEYGYTF
16 . TRBJ1-2 TRBV7-9 CASILKSAPNSDGYTF
13 . TRBJ1-1 TRBV10-3 CAITGGSDTEAFF
16 . TRBJ2-5 TRBV10-3 CAISEQQGMTLETQYF
11 . TRBJ1-5 TRBV2 CASSPDWPQHF
14 . TRBJ2-5 TRBV10-3 CAISDVGSKETQYF
13 . TRBJ1-2 TRBV10-3 CATTERSNYGHTF
17 TRBD2 TRBJ2-2 TRBV9 CASSGGLAGTSTGELFF
11 . TRBJ1-2 TRBV9 CASSALDGYTF
15 . TRBJ2-5 TRBV4-2 CASSQEGRVQETQYF
16 TRBD1 TRBJ2-2 TRBV7-9 CASSAAGTANTGELFF
14 . TRBJ2-5 TRBV3-1 CASSQLSGAETQYF
13 . TRBJ2-2 TRBV20-1 CSASTQRTGELFF
16 . TRBJ1-6 TRBV25-1 CASSAHLLGPASPLHF
12 . TRBJ2-2 TRBV7-3 CDSSLEGGELFF
13 . TRBJ2-1 TRBV25-1 CASSENNYNEQFF
17 . TRBJ1-5 TRBV6-1 CASSELGGIYSNQPQHF
14 TRBD2 . TRBV4-3 CASRPTSGTDEQFF
16 . TRBJ2-7 TRBV7-3 CASSPQRAGSSYEQYF
14 . TRBJ1-5 TRBV4-1 CASSLSTVRLPQHF
14 . TRBJ1-5 TRBV19 CASISTGSNQPQHF
9 . TRBJ1-2 TRBV5-1 CASSTGYTF
15 TRBD1 TRBJ1-1 TRBV11-1 CASSMGQGWNTEALF
15 . TRBJ1-5 TRBV7-2 CASSPQLYSNQPQHF
13 . TRBJ2-5 TRBV2 CASAWAREETQYF
12 TRBD2 TRBJ2-6 TRBV2 CASSVISGQETF
14 . TRBJ2-7 TRBV5-4 CASSLGADDYEQYF
14 . TRBJ2-2 TRBV9 CASSVEVGAGELFF
15 . TRBJ2-2 TRBV10-3 CAVASSNINTGELFF
13 . TRBJ1-5 TRBV12-3/TRBV12-4 CASSLAWNQPQHF
15 . TRBJ1-5 TRBV12-3/TRBV12-4 CASSSLGGAGQPQHF
15 TRBD2 TRBJ2-2 TRBV19 CASSTRLAGTGELFF